One sample yielded the 15 T cell receptor beta chains listed below, sequenced in a study of blood T cell repertoires in COVID-19. Sequencing was performed with immunoSEQ multiplex PCR; in TCRdb, only in-frame clones are kept and a portion is missing. The sample has about 160,000 clones, around 83% seen once; the top ten hold approximately 1.1%. The sample comprised peripheral blood. These receptor sequences come from a middle-aged man with acute or convalescent COVID-19.

V is TRBV7-3 and J is TRBJ2-7; D is unclear. V lost 5 bases to trimming and J lost 5 bases, with 10 bases between them. Germline V lookup: CDR1 SGHTA, CDR2 FQGTGA. This CDR3 has 12 amino acids. The CDR3 is CASSPYEDEQYF. CDR3 bases: TGTGCCAGCAGCCCCTACGAGGACGAGCAGTACTTC.

The chain is built from TRBV30 and TRBJ2-7, with 8 bases fitting TRBD2. V lost 4 bases and J lost 4; bases outside the gene matches: 9. The CDR3 is 14 residues long. Germline CDR1 reads GTSNPN; CDR2 reads SVGIG (reference sequence). The chain's CDR3 is CAWTRDSGVYEQYF. The CDR3 DNA sequence: TGTGCCTGGACTCGAGATAGCGGGGTTTACGAGCAGTACTTC. The complete variable domain, with remaining parts taken from reference TRBV30 and TRBJ2-7, reads SQTIHQWPATLVQPVGSPLSLECTVEGTSNPNLYWYRQAAGRGLQLLFYSVGIGQISSEVPQNLSASRPQDRQFILSSKKLLLSDSGFYLCAWTRDSGVYEQYFGPGTRLTVT.

The gene calls are TRBV21-1 and TRBJ2-3; the table's D call of TRBD1 was not tested on the DNA. TRBV21-1 is listed as a pseudogene. This CDR3 region has 19 residues. The CDR3 sequence is CASSKEALGQAMSPDTQYF. The DNA of the CDR3 is TGTGCCAGCAGCAAAGAGGCGCTTGGACAGGCCATGAGCCCAGATACGCAGTATTTT.

V is TRBV14 and J is TRBJ1-6; tentative D call: TRBD1 (6 bases). V dropped 3 bases and J dropped 9 bases, with 9 bases sitting between them. The CDR3 spans 13 residues. In germline, CDR1 is SGHDN, CDR2 FVKESK. This chain's CDR3 is CASSQFRGSPLHF. In DNA form, the CDR3 reads TGTGCCAGCAGCCAGTTCAGGGGTTCACCCCTCCACTTT.

V gene TRBV6-5 combines with J gene TRBJ1-2; 9 bases fit TRBD1. Germline trimming cut 5 bases from V and 6 bases from J; bases unmatched to any gene: 4. Germline CDR1 MNHEY, CDR2 SVGAGI. This CDR3 region has 13 residues. The CDR3 DNA reads TGTGCCAGCAGTCCCGGACAGGGGAATGGCTACACCTTC. Its protein product is CASSPGQGNGYTF.

The chain carries TRBV30 and TRBJ1-2; 7 nucleotides agree with TRBD1. This CDR3 is 12 amino acids long. With 4 bases clipped from V and 8 bases from J, the junction kept 7 bases outside the gene matches. Germline V gene lookup returns CDR1 GTSNPN and CDR2 SVGIG (reference sequence). CDR3 nucleotide sequence: TGTGCCTGGACCTCGGGACAGTGGGGCTACACCTTC. Its protein product is CAWTSGQWGYTF.

This CDR3 is CASSKQVRGSGNTIYF. The CDR3 nucleotides read TGCGCCAGCAGCAAACAAGTCCGGGGGTCTGGAAACACCATATATTTT. The chain has TRBV10-2 and TRBJ1-3; a weak D match, TRBD1 (5 bases). Looked up from germline, CDR1 is WSHSY and CDR2 is SAAADI. CDR3 size: 16 residues. V lost 6 bases to trimming and J lost 1 base, with 16 bases between them.

The chain joins TRBV12-3 or TRBV12-4 to TRBJ1-3, with D perhaps matching TRBD1 (6 bases). CDR3 size: 13 residues. Trimming stripped 6 bases from V and 7 bases from J, with 13 bases between. The CDR3 loop reads CASRKTGMNTIYF. DNA of the CDR3: TGTGCCAGCAGAAAAACAGGGATGAACACCATATATTTT.

This clone has only a few counts. The gene calls are TRBV4-3 and TRBJ1-4; perhaps TRBD1 as D (6 bases). The CDR3 length is 15 residues. Between the trimmed V and J ends, which lost 0 bases and 8 bases, there was a span of 13 bases. Germline V CDR1 and CDR2: LGHNA, YSLEER. The CDR3 spells CASSQERGRGEKLFF. The CDR3 DNA sequence: TGCGCCAGCAGCCAAGAGAGGGGCAGGGGCGAAAAACTGTTTTTT.

The chain is built from TRBV20-1 and TRBJ2-1; TRBD2 is a possible D gene (6 bases). The V end was cut by 6 bases, the J end by 9 bases, with 9 bases between. The germline V gene encodes CDR1 DFQATT and CDR2 SNEGSKA (reference sequence). This CDR3 is 10 amino acids long. CDR3 region: CSAVGGEQFF. CDR3 coding DNA: TGCAGTGCCGTCGGGGGTGAGCAGTTCTTC.

This chain joins TRBV6-2 or TRBV6-3 and TRBJ1-3, with 7 bases fitting TRBD1. Germline V gene data show CDR1 as MNHEY and CDR2 as SVGEGT. The CDR3 length is 16 residues. The ends lost 2 bases at V and 2 bases at J; junction bases unmatched: 6. CDR3 in amino acids: CASSYRRGRTGNTIYF. CDR3 bases: TGTGCCAGCAGTTACAGGAGGGGGCGCACTGGAAACACCATATATTTT.

This chain uses TRBV2 with TRBJ1-3; D ambiguous. This CDR3 has 15 amino acids. V lost 7 bases, J lost 0 bases, and 13 bases lay in between. Germline V gene lookup returns CDR1 SNHLY and CDR2 FYNNEI. In DNA, the CDR3 is TGTGCCAGCACTTTGGACTGGAGCTCTGGAAACACCATATATTTT. It translates to CASTLDWSSGNTIYF. The full variable domain, in which reference TRBV2 and TRBJ1-3 provide the parts outside the CDR3, is EPEVTQTPSHQVTQMGQEVILRCVPISNHLYFYWYRQILGQKVEFLVSFYNNEISEKSEIFDDQFSVERPDGSNFTLKIRSTKLEDSAMYFCASTLDWSSGNTIYFGEGSWLTVV.

V gene TRBV7-6 combines with J gene TRBJ2-2, with TRBD1 matching 7 bases. The ends lost 3 bases at V and 6 bases at J; junction bases unmatched: 4. The CDR3 spans 14 residues. Germline values: CDR1 SGHVS, CDR2 FNYEAQ. DNA of the CDR3: TGTGCCAGCAGCTTTGCGCAGGGGGCCGGGGAGCTGTTTTTT. Protein sequence: CASSFAQGAGELFF.

The V gene is TRBV28, the J gene TRBJ1-1, with TRBD1 matching over 7 bases. This CDR3 has 13 amino acids. Germline V gene lookup returns CDR1 MDHEN and CDR2 SYDVKM. V dropped 6 bases and J dropped 5; count of bases not matched to a gene: 6. DNA for the CDR3: TGTGCCAGCAGCGTGACAGGGAGTACTGAAGCTTTCTTT. Translation gives CASSVTGSTEAFF. The variable domain in full, completed from reference TRBV28 and TRBJ1-1, reads DVKVTQSSRYLVKRTGEKVFLECVQDMDHENMFWYRQDPGLGLRLIYFSYDVKMKEKGDIPEGYSVSREKKERFSLILESASTNQTSMYLCASSVTGSTEAFFGQGTRLTVV.

The V and J genes are TRBV29-1 and TRBJ2-5; no reliable D call. V was cut by 7 bases and J by 6 bases, with 9 bases left in between. CDR3 length: 10 residues. Germline CDR1 is SQVTM and CDR2 is ANQGSEA. The CDR3 protein is CSASHKTQYF. As DNA, the CDR3 is TGCAGCGCCTCCCACAAGACCCAGTACTTC. The entire variable domain, with the rest obtained from reference TRBV29-1 and TRBJ2-5, is as follows: SAVISQKPSRDICQRGTSLTIQCQVDSQVTMMFWYRQQPGQSLTLIATANQGSEATYESGFVIDKFPISRPNLTFSTLTVSNMSPEDSSIYLCSASHKTQYFGPGTRLLVL.